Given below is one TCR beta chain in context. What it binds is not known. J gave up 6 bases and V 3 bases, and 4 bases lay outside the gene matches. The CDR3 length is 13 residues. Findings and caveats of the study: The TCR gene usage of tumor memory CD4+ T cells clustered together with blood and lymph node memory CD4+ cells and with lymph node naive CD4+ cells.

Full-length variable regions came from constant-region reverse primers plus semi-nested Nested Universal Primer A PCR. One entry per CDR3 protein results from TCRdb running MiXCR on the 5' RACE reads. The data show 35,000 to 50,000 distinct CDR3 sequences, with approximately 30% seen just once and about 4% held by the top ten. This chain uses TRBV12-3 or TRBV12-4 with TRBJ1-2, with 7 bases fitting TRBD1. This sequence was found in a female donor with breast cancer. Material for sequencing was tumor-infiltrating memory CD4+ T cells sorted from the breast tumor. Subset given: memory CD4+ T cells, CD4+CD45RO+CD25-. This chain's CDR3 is CASSFEGANGYTF. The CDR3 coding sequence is TGTGCCAGCAGTTTCGAGGGGGCGAATGGCTACACCTTC.